A single sample is the source of the 5 T cell receptor beta chains below, sequenced in a study of blood T cell repertoires in COVID-19. Some clones are missing from TCRdb's copy, which holds only in-frame ones; the method was immunoSEQ multiplex PCR. The sample lists around 15,000 clones, 80% to 90% seen once, with roughly a third in the top ten. Source material: peripheral blood. The receptors derive from a man aged 65 to 85 in a cohort sampled during active COVID-19.

CDR3 sequence reads: CASSHHRVDAQNTGELFF. The CDR3 nucleotides read TGTGCCAGCAGCCATCACAGGGTGGACGCGCAGAACACCGGGGAGCTGTTTTTT. The J gene is TRBJ2-2, the V gene TRBV5-6, with D possibly TRBD1 on 6 matching bases. This CDR3 contains 18 residues. The V gene's germline CDR1 is SGHDT and CDR2 YYEEEE. Deletions cut 4 bases from V and 1 base from J, with 20 bases between.

This chain links TRBV30 with TRBJ2-7; possibly TRBD1 for D (5 bases). V lost 5 bases and J lost 0, with 11 bases in between. Germline V gene sequence: CDR1 GTSNPN, CDR2 SVGIG (reference sequence). The CDR3 extends over 13 amino acids. CDR3 residues: CAWAWGPSYEQYF. CDR3 nucleotides: TGTGCCTGGGCCTGGGGCCCCTCCTACGAGCAGTACTTC.

This clone was seen more than once but under ten times. The V gene is TRBV3-1 (or the pseudogene TRBV3-2), the J gene TRBJ2-2, with 10 nucleotides matching TRBD2. The germline gives CDR1 LGHDT, CDR2 YNNKEL (reference sequence). V lost 1 base and J lost 4; bases outside the gene matches: 9. The CDR3 loop spans 18 amino acids. The CDR3 here is CASSQARASGSLTGELFF. The CDR3, as DNA: TGTGCCAGCAGCCAAGCCCGAGCTAGCGGGAGCCTCACCGGGGAGCTGTTTTTT.

This clone turned up a few times. The gene calls are TRBV7-9 and TRBJ2-7, with 8 bases matching TRBD1. Germline lookup yields CDR1 SEHNR and CDR2 FQNEAQ (reference sequence). The V gene end was trimmed by 4 bases and the J gene end by 4 bases; junction bases not matched to a gene: 3. This CDR3 is 13 amino acids long. CDR3 sequence reads: CASSSGQEYEQYF. In DNA form, the CDR3 reads TGTGCCAGCAGCTCGGGACAGGAGTACGAGCAGTACTTC.

In this sample, this clone turned up once. The chain joins TRBV28 to TRBJ2-5, with D maybe TRBD2 (6 bases). Germline V CDR1 and CDR2: MDHEN, SYDVKM. V was shortened by 5 bases and J by 5 bases, with 21 bases between the two germline ends. The CDR3 sequence is 16 residues long. CDR3 nucleotide sequence: TGTGCCAGCAGTCTCTTAACAGGAGGGGCGCGGGAGACCCAGTACTTC. Translation: CASSLLTGGARETQYF.